The 16 T cell receptor beta chains below were found in one sample sequenced in a study of blood T cells in healthy people across ages. PCR was performed a second time for about 6 to 12 cycles using a sample-barcoded 5' primer and a J-beta primer mix. TCRdb independently ran MiXCR on the 5' RACE reads; one entry per CDR3 protein. The repertoire has around 690,000 distinct CDR3 sequences, roughly three fifths of them found once; the top ten carry around 37%. Material for sequencing was blood. The source is a man between 60 and 75 years old in good health.

This clonotype was picked up one time. The chain carries TRBV6-1 and TRBJ2-5; 14 positions agree with TRBD2. The germline CDR1 and CDR2 sequences are MNHNS and SASEGT. This CDR3 contains 16 residues. The V gene end was trimmed by 6 bases and the J gene end by 3 bases; junction bases not matched to a gene: 6. The CDR3 spells CASSVTSGGGKETQYF. The CDR3 DNA reads as TGTGCCAGCAGCGTGACTAGCGGGGGGGGGAAAGAGACCCAGTACTTC.

The count of this clonotype is one. The rearrangement joins TRBV5-6 to TRBJ2-5; D perhaps matches TRBD1 (6 bases). The assigned J gene may be wrong: the sequence end matches TRBJ2-7 better. CDR1 and CDR2 (germline): SGHDT, YYEEEE. This CDR3 region has 14 residues. The CDR3 nucleotides are TGTGCCAGCAGCCCAAAGACAGGCAAGTACGAGCAGTACTTC. Translating it yields CASSPKTGKYEQYF.

The table lists this clonotype with a few counts. CDR3 coding DNA: TGTGCCAGCAGCATGGACGCGAGCTCCTACAATGAGCAGTTCTTC. Protein sequence: CASSMDASSYNEQFF. The chain has TRBV7-2 and TRBJ2-1; unclear D gene. Germline CDR1 and CDR2: SGHTA and FQGNSA. The CDR3 totals 15 residues. Trimming shortened V by 5 bases and J by 0 bases, and 11 bases separated the two germline ends.

This clonotype was detected once. The rearrangement uses TRBV7-9 and TRBJ1-2; D may be TRBD1 (6 bases). V lost 6 bases to trimming and J lost 4 bases, with 12 bases between them. CDR3 length: 13 amino acids. Germline assignment: CDR1 SEHNR and CDR2 FQNEAQ (reference sequence). The CDR3 sequence is CASRPDSAYGYTF. The CDR3 region has the DNA TGTGCCAGCAGACCGGACAGTGCCTATGGCTACACCTTC. Combining the CDR3 with reference TRBV7-9 and TRBJ1-2 gives the whole variable domain DTGVSQNPRHKITKRGQNVTFRCDPISEHNRLYWYRQTLGQGPEFLTYFQNEAQLEKSRLLSDRFSAERPKGSFSTLEIQRTEQGDSAMYLCASRPDSAYGYTFGSGTRLTVV.

This chain joins TRBV15 and TRBJ2-4; the D is unclear. The CDR3 spans 13 residues. The V and J ends lost 0 bases and 5 bases respectively, with 5 bases between them. Germline V lookup: CDR1 LNHNV, CDR2 YYDKDF (reference sequence). The CDR3 sequence: CATSREDQNIQYF. CDR3 DNA sequence: TGTGCCACCAGCAGAGAAGACCAAAACATTCAGTACTTC. Looking up the rest from reference TRBV15 and TRBJ2-4 gives the full variable domain: DAMVIQNPRYQVTQFGKPVTLSCSQTLNHNVMYWYQQKSSQAPKLLFHYYDKDFNNEADTPDNFQSRRPNTSFCFLDIRSPGLGDTAMYLCATSREDQNIQYFGAGTRLSVL.

The rearrangement uses TRBV12-3 or TRBV12-4 and TRBJ1-2; D remains ambiguous. Trimming pared 6 bases from V and 6 bases from J, leaving 14 bases between. The CDR3 sequence is 13 residues long. Here the CDR3 reads CASSPTALDGYTF. The CDR3 DNA sequence: TGTGCCAGCAGCCCTACGGCCCTCGATGGCTACACCTTC.

This chain joins TRBV6-1 and TRBJ2-5; TRBD1 might be the D (5 bases). Near its end, the DNA agrees better with TRBJ2-7, so the J call may be wrong. CDR1 and CDR2 from the germline V gene are MNHNS and SASEGT. CDR3 size: 15 residues. The DNA of the CDR3 is TGTGCCAGCATGTCAGGGTTTGGCCTCGCCTACGAGCAGTACTTC. Its protein is CASMSGFGLAYEQYF.

The V gene is TRBV29-1, the J gene TRBJ1-2; D might be TRBD1 (5 bases). The V gene's germline CDR1 is SQVTM and CDR2 ANQGSEA. The CDR3 sequence is 13 residues long. Trimming shortened V by 7 bases and J by 0 bases, and 12 bases separated the two germline ends. CDR3 DNA: TGCAGCGGCAGGGTTGGGTCTAACTATGGCTACACCTTC. This translates into CSGRVGSNYGYTF.

The chain carries TRBV19 and TRBJ2-5, with D perhaps matching TRBD1 (6 bases). Germline V gene sequence: CDR1 LNHDA, CDR2 SQIVND (reference sequence). The CDR3 is 12 residues long. The V end was cut by 4 bases, the J end by 10 bases, with 13 bases between. CDR3 coding DNA: TGTGCCAGTAGTACACAGGGAGAAGACCAGTACTTC. This codes for CASSTQGEDQYF.

The rearrangement uses TRBV5-1 and TRBJ2-3; D gene ambiguous. This CDR3 region has 14 residues. CDR1 SGHRS and CDR2 YFSETQ come from the germline V gene. V gave up 0 bases and J gave up 2 bases, with 7 bases separating them. The CDR3 DNA follows: TGCGCCAGCAGCTTGGAGGGTGTCACAGATACGCAGTATTTT. It yields the protein CASSLEGVTDTQYF.

V usage is TRBV12-3 or TRBV12-4 and J usage is TRBJ1-1; D might be TRBD1 (5 bases). V lost 6 bases to trimming and J lost 4 bases, with 9 bases between them. CDR3 length: 12 amino acids. CDR3 in DNA: TGTGCCAGCAGATACAGGTCCACTGAAGCTTTCTTT. Translated: CASRYRSTEAFF.

This clonotype turned up a few times. The chain joins TRBV7-2 to TRBJ2-3; no definite D call. Between the trimmed V and J ends, which lost 4 bases and 2 bases, there was a span of 10 bases. CDR3 size: 14 residues. CDR1 SGHTA and CDR2 FQGNSA come from the germline V gene. The CDR3 DNA is TGTGCCAGCAGCTCTAAGAGGCTCACAGATACGCAGTATTTT. Its protein product is CASSSKRLTDTQYF.

In this sample, this clonotype turned up a few times. CDR3: CASSSQGGTGGEQFF. The CDR3, as DNA: TGTGCCAGCAGCTCACAGGGGGGGACAGGGGGCGAGCAGTTCTTC. J is TRBJ2-1 and V is TRBV7-2; 12 bases are a match to TRBD1. The germline CDR1 and CDR2 sequences are SGHTA and FQGNSA. The length of the CDR3 is 15 residues. V shed 4 bases and J 10 bases; nucleotides not matched to a gene: 8.

Only one count was recorded for this clonotype. The chain is built from TRBV20-1 and TRBJ2-3, with TRBD2 matching 8 bases. Trimming removed 3 bases from V and 4 bases from J; junction bases left unmatched: 6. The CDR3 totals 14 residues. Germline V gene sequence: CDR1 DFQATT, CDR2 SNEGSKA (reference sequence). The CDR3 is CSASPGGGADTQYF. The CDR3 DNA reads as TGCAGTGCTAGCCCGGGGGGGGGAGCAGATACGCAGTATTTT.

The rearrangement uses TRBV3-1 and TRBJ2-1; 7 bases fit TRBD1. V was pared by 5 bases and J by 2 bases, with 9 bases of the junction left unmatched. The CDR3 spans 16 residues. Per germline, CDR1 LGHDT and CDR2 YNNKEL (reference sequence). CDR3 in DNA: TGTGCCAGCAGCTCCAATAGGGGGCTAACCTACAATGAGCAGTTCTTC. Amino acids: CASSSNRGLTYNEQFF.

V and J are TRBV5-1 and TRBJ2-2; 8 bases line up with TRBD1. CDR3 size: 15 residues. J was trimmed by 9 bases and V by 0 bases; bases with no gene match: 7. Germline values: CDR1 SGHRS, CDR2 YFSETQ. The CDR3 DNA sequence: TGCGCCAGCAGCTTGGGGCCCAGGGGGCCCAGGGAGCTGTTTTTT. Translation: CASSLGPRGPRELFF.